The rows below give T cell receptor beta chains drawn from one sample of a study of CD8 T cells in ankylosing spondylitis. Each CDR3 protein is one row after TCRdb ran MiXCR on the 5' RACE reads. Of more than 600,000 distinct CDR3 sequences listed, around a fifth were seen once; the top ten hold about 19%. The sample consisted of blood, either unsorted or a sorted T cell fraction (not recorded which). Source of these receptors: a male donor with ankylosing spondylitis. Each CDR3 is given without its conserved first and last residue. Rows may omit the clone size; those that give it use once, few, many or a size class.

j_gene,abundance,v_gene,CDR3aa
TRBJ2-7,NA,TRBV30,AWTDNSGEQY
TRBJ2-1,once,TRBV4-3,ASSQEGPPSSYNEQF
TRBJ2-1,NA,TRBV5-1,ASSGGGTRSYNEQF
TRBJ1-1,NA,TRBV29-1,SVEKVSNTEAF
TRBJ1-3,NA,TRBV5-1,ASSGGQGRSGNTIY
TRBJ2-3,NA,TRBV20-1,SATIAGAWANTQY
TRBJ1-1,few,TRBV29-1,SVEWQNTEAF
TRBJ2-7,few,TRBV29-1,SVSTLSGRNEQY
TRBJ2-1,few,TRBV5-6,ASSSGTGDNEQF
TRBJ1-3,few,TRBV10-3,AIWGAAGNTIY
TRBJ1-4,few,TRBV3-1,ASSQGGRTNEKLF
TRBJ2-5,NA,TRBV12-3/TRBV12-4,ASSLSPGRETQY
TRBJ1-6,NA,TRBV30,AWTTSSYNSPLH
TRBJ2-1,few,TRBV12-3/TRBV12-4,ASTLSGRAGNEQF
TRBJ2-1,NA,TRBV27,ASNPGGGPTGEQF
TRBJ2-4,few,TRBV7-8,ASSASPSGAVAKNIQY
TRBJ1-3,few,TRBV15,ATSRGWGGNTIY
TRBJ2-3,NA,TRBV4-2,ASSPRPVLTSGGAWGTDTQY
TRBJ1-2,many,TRBV5-6,ASSSPSKYDGYT
TRBJ2-4,NA,TRBV5-8,ASSSTIPGLAGGIQY
TRBJ2-6,few,TRBV29-1,SAGGGPSGANVLT
TRBJ1-5,NA,TRBV20-1,SASPHSGNQPQH
TRBJ2-1,NA,TRBV7-9,ASTRAANEQF
TRBJ2-1,NA,TRBV2,ASSGSSGRGSSYNEQF
TRBJ2-7,NA,TRBV20-1,SARDRSSGTSYEQY
TRBJ2-5,NA,TRBV2,ASSVAGGPQETQY
TRBJ2-5,few,TRBV12-3/TRBV12-4,ASSIRFRTNQETQY
TRBJ2-7,few,TRBV28,ASSPWGSGRGTYEQY
TRBJ2-5,NA,TRBV6-5,ASSNRDRETQY
TRBJ2-2,few,TRBV2,ASSQNDPGELF
TRBJ2-7,NA,TRBV30,AWSVPGGGGPYEQY
TRBJ1-6,few,TRBV20-1,SARDQGRSSYNSPLH
TRBJ1-5,few,TRBV7-2,ASSLGQPRGPQH
TRBJ1-2,NA,TRBV16,ASSQGYGRTNYGYT
TRBJ1-5,NA,TRBV20-1,SATGGVQPQH
TRBJ2-1,few,TRBV9,ASSTGQAYNEQF
TRBJ2-2,NA,TRBV12-3/TRBV12-4,ASSPWPRGAGELF
TRBJ2-2,many,TRBV7-9,ASSSGTLALNTGELF
TRBJ2-1,few,TRBV12-3/TRBV12-4,ASSSTSGGRDEQF
TRBJ2-7,NA,TRBV4-1,ASSPAATYEQY
TRBJ1-4,NA,TRBV12-3/TRBV12-4,ANSTGTGELLGEKLF